The T cell receptor beta chain under discussion was sequenced for a study of CD8 T cells in ankylosing spondylitis. Study-level findings and limits: What appeared characteristic of ankylosing spondylitis blood was a TCR beta motif of eight highly homologous variants. Those disease-linked clones were CD8+; they were also relatively rare in peripheral blood. From matched ankylosing spondylitis synovial fluid, disease-linked clones were reportedly recovered at significantly enriched levels. In reactive arthritis synovial fluid and blood, some motif variants had been reported before.

This clonotype was counted only a few times. Its antigen is unknown. Libraries for TCR beta were made by quantitative 5'-RACE with molecular barcodes. TCRdb re-called the 5' RACE reads through MiXCR, storing one row per CDR3 protein. The sample shows about 450,000 distinct CDR3 sequences, 25% to 30% of them seen only once. The CDR3 totals 11 residues. The V gene lost 2 bases and the J gene lost 4 bases, with 5 bases spanning the gap. Germline lookup yields CDR1 SQVTM and CDR2 ANQGSEA. This receptor was obtained from a male donor with ankylosing spondylitis. The sequencing input was blood, either unsorted or a sorted T cell fraction (not recorded which). The chain links TRBV29-1 to TRBJ1-2, with a possible D match to TRBD1 (5 bases). The chain's CDR3 is CSVEQGYGYTF. In DNA, the CDR3 is TGCAGCGTTGAACAGGGCTATGGCTACACCTTC.